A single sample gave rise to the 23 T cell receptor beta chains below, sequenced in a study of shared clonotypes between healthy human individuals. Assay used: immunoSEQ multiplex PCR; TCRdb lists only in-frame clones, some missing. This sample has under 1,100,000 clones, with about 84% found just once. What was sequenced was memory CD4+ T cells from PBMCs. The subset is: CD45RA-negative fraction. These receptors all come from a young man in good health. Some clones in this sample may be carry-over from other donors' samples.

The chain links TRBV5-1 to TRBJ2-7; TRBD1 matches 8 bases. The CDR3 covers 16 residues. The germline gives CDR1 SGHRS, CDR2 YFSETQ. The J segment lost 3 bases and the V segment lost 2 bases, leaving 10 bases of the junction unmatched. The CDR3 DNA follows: TGCGCCAGCAGCTTAGCGATTACAGGGGGGAGCTACGAGCAGTACTTC. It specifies CASSLAITGGSYEQYF.

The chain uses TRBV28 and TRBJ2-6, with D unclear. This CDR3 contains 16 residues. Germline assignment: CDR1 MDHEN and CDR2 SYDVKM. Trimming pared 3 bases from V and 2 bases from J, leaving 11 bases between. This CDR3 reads CASSFYGTTGANVLTF. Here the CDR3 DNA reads TGTGCCAGCAGTTTTTACGGAACCACTGGGGCCAACGTCCTGACTTTC. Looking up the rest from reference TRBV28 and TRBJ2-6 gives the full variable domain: DVKVTQSSRYLVKRTGEKVFLECVQDMDHENMFWYRQDPGLGLRLIYFSYDVKMKEKGDIPEGYSVSREKKERFSLILESASTNQTSMYLCASSFYGTTGANVLTFGAGSRLTVL.

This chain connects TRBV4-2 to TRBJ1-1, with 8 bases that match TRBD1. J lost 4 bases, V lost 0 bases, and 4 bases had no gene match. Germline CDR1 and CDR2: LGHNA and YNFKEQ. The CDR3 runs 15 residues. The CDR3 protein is CASSQEPTGVTEAFF. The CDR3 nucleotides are TGTGCCAGCAGCCAAGAACCGACAGGGGTCACTGAAGCTTTCTTT.

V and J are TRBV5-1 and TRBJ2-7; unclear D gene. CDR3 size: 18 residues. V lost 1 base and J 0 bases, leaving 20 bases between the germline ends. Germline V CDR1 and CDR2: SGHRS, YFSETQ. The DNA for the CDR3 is TGCGCCAGCAGCTTGTCGAAATTTTTCGACCCCAACTCCTACGAGCAGTACTTC. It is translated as CASSLSKFFDPNSYEQYF.

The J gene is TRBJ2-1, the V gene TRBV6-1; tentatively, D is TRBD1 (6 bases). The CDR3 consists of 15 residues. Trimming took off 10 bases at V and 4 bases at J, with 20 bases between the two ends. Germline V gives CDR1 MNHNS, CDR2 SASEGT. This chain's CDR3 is CATSPGTINYNEQFF. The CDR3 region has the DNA TGTGCCACCTCTCCCGGGACAATTAATTACAATGAGCAGTTCTTC.

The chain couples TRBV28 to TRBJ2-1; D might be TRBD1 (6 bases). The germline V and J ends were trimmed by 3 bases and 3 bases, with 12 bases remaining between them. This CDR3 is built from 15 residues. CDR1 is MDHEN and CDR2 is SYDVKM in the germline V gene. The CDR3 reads CASSFVQTGYNEQFF. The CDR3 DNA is TGTGCCAGCAGTTTCGTGCAGACAGGCTACAATGAGCAGTTCTTC.

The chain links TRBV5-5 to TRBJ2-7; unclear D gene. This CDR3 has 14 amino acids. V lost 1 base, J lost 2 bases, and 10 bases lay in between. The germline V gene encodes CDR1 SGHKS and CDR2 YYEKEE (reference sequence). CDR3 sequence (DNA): TGTGCCAGCAGCTTGCGGCGGTTCACCTACGAGCAGTACTTC. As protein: CASSLRRFTYEQYF. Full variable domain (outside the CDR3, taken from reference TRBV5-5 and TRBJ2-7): DAGVTQSPTHLIKTRGQQVTLRCSPISGHKSVSWYQQVLGQGPQFIFQYYEKEERGRGNFPDRFSARQFPNYSSELNVNALLLGDSALYLCASSLRRFTYEQYFGPGTRLTVT.

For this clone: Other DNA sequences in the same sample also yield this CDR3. In nucleotides, the CDR3 is TGCGCCAGCAGCCAAGCGGGTAGCAATCAGCCCCAGCATTTT. The encoded protein is CASSQAGSNQPQHF. The chain uses TRBV4-1 and TRBJ1-5, with no clear D. The CDR3 runs to 14 residues. CDR1 and CDR2 (germline): MGHRA, YSYEKL. Trimming left V 1 base short and J 0 bases short, with 4 bases between.

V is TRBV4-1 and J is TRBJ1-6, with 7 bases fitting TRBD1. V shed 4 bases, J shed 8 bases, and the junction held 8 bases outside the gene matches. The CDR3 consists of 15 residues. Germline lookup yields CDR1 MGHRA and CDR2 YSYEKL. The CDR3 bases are TGCGCCAGCAGCCGACCGGGACAGTATGATTCACCCCTCCACTTT. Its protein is CASSRPGQYDSPLHF.

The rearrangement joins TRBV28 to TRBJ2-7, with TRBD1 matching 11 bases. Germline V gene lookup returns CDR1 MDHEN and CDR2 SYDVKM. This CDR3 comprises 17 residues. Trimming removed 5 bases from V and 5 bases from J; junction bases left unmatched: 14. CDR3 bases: TGTGCCAGCAGTCCACTGGACAGGGGGCGCGAGAGGGACGAGCAGTACTTC. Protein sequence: CASSPLDRGRERDEQYF.

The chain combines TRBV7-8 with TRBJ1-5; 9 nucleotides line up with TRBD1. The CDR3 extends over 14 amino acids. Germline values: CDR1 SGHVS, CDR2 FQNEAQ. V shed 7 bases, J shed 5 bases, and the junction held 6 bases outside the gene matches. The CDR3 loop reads CASTEDRGYQPQHF. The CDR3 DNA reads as TGTGCCAGCACCGAGGACAGGGGTTATCAGCCCCAGCATTTT.

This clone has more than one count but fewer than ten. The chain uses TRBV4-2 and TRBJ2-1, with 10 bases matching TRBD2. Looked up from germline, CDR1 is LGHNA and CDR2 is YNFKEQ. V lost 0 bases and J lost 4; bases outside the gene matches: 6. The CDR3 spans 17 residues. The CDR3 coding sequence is TGTGCCAGCAGCCAAGATCAGGAGCGGGGGGGATACAATGAGCAGTTCTTC. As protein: CASSQDQERGGYNEQFF.

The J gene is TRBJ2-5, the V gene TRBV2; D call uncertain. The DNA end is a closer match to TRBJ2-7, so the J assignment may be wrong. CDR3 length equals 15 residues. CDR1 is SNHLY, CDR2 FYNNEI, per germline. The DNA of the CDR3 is TGTGCCAGCAGGGTAGACGGGTTGGGGTCCTACGAGCAGTACTTC. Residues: CASRVDGLGSYEQYF.

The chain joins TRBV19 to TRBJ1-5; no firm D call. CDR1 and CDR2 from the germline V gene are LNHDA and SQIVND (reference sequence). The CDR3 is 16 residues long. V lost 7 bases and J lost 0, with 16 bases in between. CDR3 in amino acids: CASTKGRSNSNQPQHF. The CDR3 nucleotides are TGTGCCAGTACCAAAGGGAGGTCTAATAGCAATCAGCCCCAGCATTTT.

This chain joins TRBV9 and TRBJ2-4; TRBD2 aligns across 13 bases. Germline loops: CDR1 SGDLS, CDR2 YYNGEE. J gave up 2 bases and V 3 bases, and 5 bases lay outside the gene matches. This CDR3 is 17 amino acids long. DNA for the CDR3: TGTGCCAGCAGCGAGGGGACTAGCGGGGCATCCAAAAACATTCAGTACTTC. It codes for CASSEGTSGASKNIQYF. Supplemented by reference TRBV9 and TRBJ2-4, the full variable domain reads DSGVTQTPKHLITATGQRVTLRCSPRSGDLSVYWYQQSLDQGLQFLIQYYNGEERAKGNILERFSAQQFPDLHSELNLSSLELGDSALYFCASSEGTSGASKNIQYFGAGTRLSVL.

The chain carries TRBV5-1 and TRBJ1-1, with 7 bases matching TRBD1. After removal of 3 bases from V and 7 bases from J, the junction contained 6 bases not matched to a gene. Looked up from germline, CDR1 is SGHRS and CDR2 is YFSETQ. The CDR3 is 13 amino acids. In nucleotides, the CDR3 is TGCGCCAGCAGCTCACGACAGGGTAATGAAGCTTTCTTT. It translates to CASSSRQGNEAFF.

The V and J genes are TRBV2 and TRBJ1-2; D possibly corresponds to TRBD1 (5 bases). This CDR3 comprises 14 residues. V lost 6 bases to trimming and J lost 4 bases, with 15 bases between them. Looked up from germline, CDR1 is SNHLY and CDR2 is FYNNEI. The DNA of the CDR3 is TGTGCCAGCAGCTCAGGGATTGTGCCCTATGGCTACACCTTC. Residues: CASSSGIVPYGYTF.

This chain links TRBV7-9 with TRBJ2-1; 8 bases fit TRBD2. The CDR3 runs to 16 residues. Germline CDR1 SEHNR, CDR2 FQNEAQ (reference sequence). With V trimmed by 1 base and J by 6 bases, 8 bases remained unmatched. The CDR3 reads CASSLEVLADSNEQFF. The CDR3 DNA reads TGTGCCAGCAGCTTAGAGGTACTAGCGGATAGCAATGAGCAGTTCTTC.

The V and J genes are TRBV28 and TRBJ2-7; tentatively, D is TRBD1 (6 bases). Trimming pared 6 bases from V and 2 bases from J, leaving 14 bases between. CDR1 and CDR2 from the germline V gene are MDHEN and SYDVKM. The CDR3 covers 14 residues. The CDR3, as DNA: TGTGCCAGCAGACTGACAGGACGGCCCTACGAGCAGTACTTC. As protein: CASRLTGRPYEQYF.

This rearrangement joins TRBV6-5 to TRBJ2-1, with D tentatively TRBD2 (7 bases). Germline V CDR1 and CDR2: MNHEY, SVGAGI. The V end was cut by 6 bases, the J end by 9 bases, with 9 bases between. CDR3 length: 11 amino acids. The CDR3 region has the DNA TGTGCCAGCAGGGGAGGGGGTGAGCAGTTCTTC. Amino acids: CASRGGGEQFF.

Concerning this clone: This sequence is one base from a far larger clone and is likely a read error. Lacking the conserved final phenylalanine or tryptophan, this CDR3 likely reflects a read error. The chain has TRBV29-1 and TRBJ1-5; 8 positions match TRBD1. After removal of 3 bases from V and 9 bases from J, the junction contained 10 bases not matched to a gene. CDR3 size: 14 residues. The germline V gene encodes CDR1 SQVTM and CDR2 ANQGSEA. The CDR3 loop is CSVDGTGPLRPQHS. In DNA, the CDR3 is TGCAGCGTTGATGGGACAGGTCCCCTGCGGCCCCAGCATTCT.

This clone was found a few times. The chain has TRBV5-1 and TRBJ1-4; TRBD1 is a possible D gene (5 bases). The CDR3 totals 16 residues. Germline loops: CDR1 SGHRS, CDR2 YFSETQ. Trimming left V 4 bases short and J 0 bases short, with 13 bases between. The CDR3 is CASSLQDIATNEKLFF. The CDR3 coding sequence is TGCGCCAGCAGCCTACAGGACATAGCAACTAATGAAAAACTGTTTTTT.

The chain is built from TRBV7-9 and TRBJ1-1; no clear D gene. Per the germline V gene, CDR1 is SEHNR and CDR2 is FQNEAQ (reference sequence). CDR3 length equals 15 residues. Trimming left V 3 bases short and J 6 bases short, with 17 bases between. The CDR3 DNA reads TGTGCCAGCAGCTTCCTCGGGAGCTATGAACCTGAAGCTTTCTTT. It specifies CASSFLGSYEPEAFF. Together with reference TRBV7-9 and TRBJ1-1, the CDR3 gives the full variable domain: DTGVSQNPRHKITKRGQNVTFRCDPISEHNRLYWYRQTLGQGPEFLTYFQNEAQLEKSRLLSDRFSAERPKGSFSTLEIQRTEQGDSAMYLCASSFLGSYEPEAFFGQGTRLTVV.